This TCR beta chain was captured in a study of cytomegalovirus exposure and HLA in healthy donors. Trimming removed 0 bases at V and 5 bases at J, with 16 bases between. Looked up from germline, CDR1 is GTSNPN and CDR2 is SVGIG (reference sequence). This CDR3 has 15 amino acids. The study ran its PCR with 60 Vbeta and 13 Jbeta primers. Sequencing was performed with immunoSEQ multiplex PCR; in TCRdb, only in-frame clones are kept and a portion is missing. The sample consists of roughly 140,000 clones, about four fifths of them appearing once. The sequence came from a man aged 45-60 years in good health and CMV-seropositive. The V and J genes are TRBV30 and TRBJ2-5, with D tentatively TRBD2 (5 bases). The sequenced sample was PBMCs. The CDR3 loop reads CAWSVSFGEWETQYF. CDR3 DNA sequence: TGTGCCTGGAGTGTTTCATTTGGGGAGTGGGAGACCCAGTACTTC.